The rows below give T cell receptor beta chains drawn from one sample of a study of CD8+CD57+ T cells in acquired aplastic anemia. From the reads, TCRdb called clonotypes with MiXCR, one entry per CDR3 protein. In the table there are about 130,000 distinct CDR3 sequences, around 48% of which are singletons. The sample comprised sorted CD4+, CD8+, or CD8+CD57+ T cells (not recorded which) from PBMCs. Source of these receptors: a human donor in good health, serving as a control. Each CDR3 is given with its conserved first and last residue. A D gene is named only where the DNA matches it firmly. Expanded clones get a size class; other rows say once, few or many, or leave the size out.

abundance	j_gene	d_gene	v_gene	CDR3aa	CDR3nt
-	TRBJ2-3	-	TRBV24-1	CATAGTGADTQYF	TGTGCCACCGCCGGGACCGGGGCAGATACGCAGTATTTT
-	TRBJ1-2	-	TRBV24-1	CATSDSGTRTGYTF	TGTGCCACCAGTGATTCAGGGACAAGGACAGGCTACACCTTC
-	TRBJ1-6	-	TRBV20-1	CSARAGGPYSPLHF	TGCAGTGCTAGAGCGGGGGGACCCTATTCACCCCTCCACTTT
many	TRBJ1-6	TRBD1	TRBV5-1	CASSSGQAYNSPLHF	TGCGCCAGCAGCTCAGGACAGGCGTATAATTCACCCCTCCACTTT
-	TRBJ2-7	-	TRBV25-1	CASRDPGRGYEQYF	TGTGCCAGCAGGGATCCGGGCCGAGGGTACGAGCAGTACTTC
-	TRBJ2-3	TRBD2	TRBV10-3	CAIAGTSLGYGTDTQYF	TGTGCCATCGCCGGGACTAGCCTCGGATACGGCACAGATACGCAGTATTTT
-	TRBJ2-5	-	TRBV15	CATSSGSGETQYF	TGTGCCACCAGCAGTGGATCAGGAGAGACCCAGTACTTC
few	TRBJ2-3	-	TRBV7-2	CASSLEPSDTQYF	TGTGCCAGCAGCTTAGAGCCCTCAGATACGCAGTATTTT
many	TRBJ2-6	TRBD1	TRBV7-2	CASSPRGTGSGANVLTF	TGTGCCAGCAGCCCCAGGGGGACAGGGTCTGGGGCCAACGTCCTGACTTTC
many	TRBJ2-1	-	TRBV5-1	CASSSGAGLRDEQFF	TGCGCCAGCAGCTCGGGCGCAGGGCTTAGGGATGAGCAGTTCTTC
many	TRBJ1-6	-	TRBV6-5	CASSYSTSLNSPLHF	TGTGCCAGCAGTTACTCTACATCGTTAAATTCACCCCTCCACTTT
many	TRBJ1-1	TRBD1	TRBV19	CASSMWDRKLVNTEAFF	TGTGCCAGTAGTATGTGGGACAGAAAACTCGTGAACACTGAAGCTTTCTTT
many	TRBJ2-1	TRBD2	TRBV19	CASSTPGTIIEQFF	TGTGCCAGTAGTACTCCCGGGACTATAATTGAGCAGTTCTTC
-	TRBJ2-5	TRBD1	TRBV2	CASRMDRGPETQYF	TGTGCCAGCAGGATGGACAGGGGGCCTGAGACCCAGTACTTC
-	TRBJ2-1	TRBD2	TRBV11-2	CASSLDRASGDEQFF	TGTGCCAGCAGCTTAGACAGGGCTAGCGGAGATGAGCAGTTCTTC